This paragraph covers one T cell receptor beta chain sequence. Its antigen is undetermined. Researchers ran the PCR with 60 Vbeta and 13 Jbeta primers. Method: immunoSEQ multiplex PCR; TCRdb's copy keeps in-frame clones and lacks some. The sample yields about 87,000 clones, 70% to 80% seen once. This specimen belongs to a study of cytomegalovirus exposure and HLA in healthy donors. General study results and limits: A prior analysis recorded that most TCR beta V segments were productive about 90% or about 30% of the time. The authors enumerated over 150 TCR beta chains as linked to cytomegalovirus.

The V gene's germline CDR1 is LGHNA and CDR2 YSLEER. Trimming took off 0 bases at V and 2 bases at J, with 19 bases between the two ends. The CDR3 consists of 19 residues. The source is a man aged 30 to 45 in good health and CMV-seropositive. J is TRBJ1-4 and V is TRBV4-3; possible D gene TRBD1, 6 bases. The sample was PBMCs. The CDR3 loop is CASSQDRVRGGATNEKLFF. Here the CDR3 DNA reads TGCGCCAGCAGCCAAGATAGGGTTCGTGGGGGGGCCACTAATGAAAAACTGTTTTTT.